The clone carrying this TCR beta chain was found a few times. The antigen is undetermined. The sample is drawn from a study of post-analysis software for immune sequencing data. Study summary: Courses of disease covered relapsing-remitting, secondary progressive and progressive-relapsing multiple sclerosis.

cDNA libraries for TCR beta contained unique molecular identifiers. TCRdb fed the PCR reads into MiXCR, producing one record per CDR3 protein. The sample includes 650,000 to 900,000 distinct CDR3 sequences, around 45% of them seen just once. The germline V gene has CDR1 LGHNA and CDR2 YSLEER. V lost 0 bases and J 4 bases, leaving 6 bases between the germline ends. This CDR3 has 14 residues. Study observations and caveats: Five or six TRBV segments, TRBV5-6, TRBV5-1 and TRBV20-1 among them, were found more frequent in patients than controls. Samples made in the same batch grouped tightly together by F measure.

This TCR came from a girl aged 5 to 17 with multiple sclerosis. Sequenced sample: blood. J is TRBJ2-2 and V is TRBV4-3, with D hard to call. The CDR3 nucleotides read TGCGCCAGCAGCCAAGATGAGGTCACCGGGGAGCTGTTTTTT. It yields the protein CASSQDEVTGELFF.